The 17 T cell receptor beta chains below were found in one sample sequenced in a study of T cell repertoires in cytomegalovirus infection. These receptors' targets are unknown. TCRdb ran MiXCR on the reads and lists one entry per CDR3 protein. The sample has about 110,000 distinct CDR3 sequences, 35% to 50% seen once. The sample here was CD8+ T cells from cultured PBMCs, taken from culture after CMV antigen stimulation. Every receptor here comes from a human donor in good health (CMV status not recorded). Some clones in this sample may be carry-over from other donors' samples.

The chain uses TRBV2 and TRBJ1-1, with unresolved D. This CDR3 comprises 16 residues. CDR1 and CDR2 (germline): SNHLY, FYNNEI. Trimming left V 0 bases short and J 1 base short, with 12 bases between. The CDR3 nucleotides are TGTGCCAGCAGTGAAGCGCTTTCGCGGAGGAACACTGAAGCTTTCTTT. This sequence encodes CASSEALSRRNTEAFF.

The chain recombines TRBV20-1 with TRBJ1-6, with D unclear. CDR1 DFQATT and CDR2 SNEGSKA come from the germline V gene (reference sequence). This CDR3 has 14 amino acids. V was cut by 0 bases and J by 5 bases, with 8 bases left in between. The CDR3 region has the DNA TGCAGTGCTAGAGATATCCCGAATAATTCACCCCTCCACTTT. Protein sequence: CSARDIPNNSPLHF.

This clonotype was seen repeatedly, ten times or more. This chain joins TRBV7-2 and TRBJ2-5; D is undetermined. CDR1 is SGHTA and CDR2 is FQGNSA in the germline V gene. V dropped 3 bases and J dropped 7 bases, with 12 bases sitting between them. This CDR3 region has 13 residues. CDR3: CASSFGPLGTQYF. The DNA of the CDR3 is TGTGCCAGCAGCTTTGGGCCTCTAGGGACCCAGTACTTC.

V gene TRBV11-1 combines with J gene TRBJ2-5; D gene ambiguous. CDR1 is SGHAT and CDR2 is FQDESV in the germline V gene (reference sequence). CDR3 length: 13 residues. Trimming removed 2 bases at V and 5 bases at J, with 9 bases between. CDR3 amino acids: CASSLNPAETQYF. DNA for the CDR3: TGTGCCAGCAGCTTAAACCCCGCCGAGACCCAGTACTTC.

J is TRBJ1-1 and V is TRBV19; D remains unclear. Germline loops: CDR1 LNHDA, CDR2 SQIVND (reference sequence). The length of the CDR3 is 13 residues. Deletions cut 1 base from V and 1 base from J, with 4 bases between. This CDR3 is CASSIVPNTEAFF. The CDR3 DNA reads TGTGCCAGTAGTATAGTGCCGAACACTGAAGCTTTCTTT.

The J gene is TRBJ1-1, the V gene TRBV6-2 or TRBV6-3; D is undetermined. V lost 6 bases, J lost 8 bases, and 10 bases lay in between. Germline-derived CDR1 and CDR2 are MNHEY and SVGEGT. This CDR3 comprises 11 residues. CDR3 sequence: CASRTGIEAFF. The DNA for the CDR3 is TGTGCCAGCAGAACCGGGATAGAAGCTTTCTTT.

The V and J genes are TRBV9 and TRBJ2-1; D is perhaps TRBD2 (6 bases). The CDR3 covers 13 residues. Per the germline V gene, CDR1 is SGDLS and CDR2 is YYNGEE. V lost 4 bases to trimming and J lost 8 bases, with 13 bases between them. CDR3 protein: CASSSGSRYEQFF. The CDR3, as DNA: TGTGCCAGCAGCTCCGGGAGTAGGTATGAGCAGTTCTTC.

The V gene is TRBV10-3, the J gene TRBJ2-7, with 10 positions matching TRBD2. Germline V gene data show CDR1 as ENHRY and CDR2 as SYGVKD. The CDR3 sequence is 14 residues long. J was trimmed by 3 bases and V by 4 bases; bases with no gene match: 3. The CDR3 protein is CAISGTSGDYEQYF. In nucleotides, the CDR3 is TGTGCCATCAGTGGTACTAGCGGGGACTACGAGCAGTACTTC.

In its sample, this clonotype was seen many times. The rearrangement uses TRBV7-2 and TRBJ2-5, with 7 bases matching TRBD1. The V gene end was trimmed by 2 bases and the J gene end by 0 bases; junction bases not matched to a gene: 6. Germline assignment: CDR1 SGHTA and CDR2 FQGNSA. The CDR3 sequence is 16 residues long. CDR3 sequence: CASSLRGGTHQETQYF. CDR3 coding DNA: TGTGCCAGCAGCTTACGAGGGGGCACCCACCAAGAGACCCAGTACTTC.

This clonotype has ten or more counts. The chain has TRBV5-6 and TRBJ1-1; D not certain. V lost 0 bases, J lost 0 bases, and 3 bases lay in between. Germline assignment: CDR1 SGHDT and CDR2 YYEEEE. The CDR3 covers 13 residues. CDR3 DNA: TGTGCCAGCAGCTTGGATGTGAACACTGAAGCTTTCTTT. Translating gives CASSLDVNTEAFF.

This clonotype was seen many times. This sequence joins TRBV10-3 and TRBJ2-2, with D maybe TRBD2 (5 bases). Germline assignment: CDR1 ENHRY and CDR2 SYGVKD. This CDR3 has 14 amino acids. V lost 3 bases and J lost 2, with 7 bases in between. CDR3 nucleotides: TGTGCCATCAGTGAAGGACTCAACACCGGGGAGCTGTTTTTT. Amino acids: CAISEGLNTGELFF.

This chain joins TRBV4-1 and TRBJ2-7, with 7 bases that match TRBD1. With 0 bases clipped from V and 3 bases from J, the junction kept 5 bases outside the gene matches. The CDR3 totals 15 residues. Per germline, CDR1 MGHRA and CDR2 YSYEKL. The CDR3 sequence: CASSQERGTVYEQYF. CDR3 nucleotides: TGCGCCAGCAGCCAAGAAAGGGGGACAGTCTACGAGCAGTACTTC.

This clonotype was counted at least ten times. The chain carries TRBV7-8 and TRBJ1-5; 7 positions agree with TRBD1. With 3 bases clipped from V and 3 bases from J, the junction kept 5 bases outside the gene matches. This CDR3 is 15 amino acids long. Germline loops: CDR1 SGHVS, CDR2 FQNEAQ. In DNA, the CDR3 is TGTGCCAGCAGCTTCACAGGGGCGGACAATCAGCCCCAGCATTTT. It codes for CASSFTGADNQPQHF. The full variable domain, rest sourced from reference TRBV7-8 and TRBJ1-5, is GAGVSQSPRYKVAKRGQDVALRCDPISGHVSLFWYQQALGQGPEFLTYFQNEAQLDKSGLPSDRFFAERPEGSVSTLKIQRTQQEDSAVYLCASSFTGADNQPQHFGDGTRLSIL.

The rearrangement links TRBV6-5 to TRBJ1-1, with a weak D call TRBD1 (5 bases). The CDR3 spans 15 residues. The germline V gene encodes CDR1 MNHEY and CDR2 SVGAGI. V was trimmed by 1 base and J by 0 bases, leaving 9 bases between them. The CDR3 DNA sequence: TGTGCCAGCAGTTACTTGGTGGGACTGAACACTGAAGCTTTCTTT. Its translation: CASSYLVGLNTEAFF.

V is TRBV4-1 and J is TRBJ2-7; D ambiguous. Trimming stripped 0 bases from V and 3 bases from J, with 3 bases between. Germline assignment: CDR1 MGHRA and CDR2 YSYEKL. This CDR3 has 12 amino acids. Here the CDR3 DNA reads TGCGCCAGCAGCCAAGACGGCTACGAGCAGTACTTC. Its protein is CASSQDGYEQYF.

The chain is built from TRBV12-3 or TRBV12-4 and TRBJ1-6, with 8 bases matching TRBD1. The CDR3 spans 15 residues. Losses at the gene ends were 3 bases for V and 11 bases for J; bases not matched to a gene: 9. The CDR3 nucleotides are TGTGCCAGCAGTTTGGGTGGACAGGGTTTGCCACCCCTCCACTTT. Protein product: CASSLGGQGLPPLHF.

This clonotype was seen a handful of times. The chain carries TRBV4-1 and TRBJ1-2; D is unresolved. Trimming removed 0 bases from V and 2 bases from J, with 7 bases in between. This CDR3 region has 14 residues. Germline V gene sequence: CDR1 MGHRA, CDR2 YSYEKL. The CDR3 spells CASSQDSGNYGYTF. The CDR3, as DNA: TGCGCCAGCAGCCAAGATTCCGGGAACTATGGCTACACCTTC.